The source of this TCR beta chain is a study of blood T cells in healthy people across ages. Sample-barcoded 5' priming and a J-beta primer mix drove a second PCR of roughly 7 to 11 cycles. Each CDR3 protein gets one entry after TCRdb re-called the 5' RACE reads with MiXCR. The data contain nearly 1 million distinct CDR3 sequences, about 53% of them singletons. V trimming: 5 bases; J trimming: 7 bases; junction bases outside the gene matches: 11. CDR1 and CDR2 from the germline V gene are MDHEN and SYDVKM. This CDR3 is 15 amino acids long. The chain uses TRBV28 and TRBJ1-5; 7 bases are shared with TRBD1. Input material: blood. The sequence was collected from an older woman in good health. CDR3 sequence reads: CASSNTGEGEQPQHF. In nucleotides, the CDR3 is TGTGCCAGCAGTAACACAGGGGAGGGAGAACAGCCCCAGCATTTT.